This TCR beta chain stems from a study of cytomegalovirus exposure and HLA in healthy donors. Study-level results: Overall, approximately 150 TCR beta chains were annotated as cytomegalovirus-associated. Earlier analysis found most TCR beta V segments productive about 90% or about 30% of the time.

With regard to this clone: The antigen remains unidentified.

Primers for the PCR totalled 60 Vbeta and 13 Jbeta. The table came from immunoSEQ multiplex PCR; TCRdb's copy has only in-frame clones and leaves some out. The sample lists 75,000 to 100,000 clones, 60% to 85% occurring once. Germline lookup yields CDR1 LGHNA and CDR2 YNFKEQ. Germline trimming cut 3 bases from V and 8 bases from J; bases unmatched to any gene: 11. The CDR3 is 16 amino acids. This receptor was taken from a man aged 60 to 75 in good health and CMV-seropositive. The chain employs TRBV4-2 and TRBJ2-1; 9 nucleotides match TRBD2. The sequenced material came from PBMCs. The CDR3: CASSHSPGLAGDEQFF. The CDR3 DNA sequence: TGTGCCAGCAGCCACTCACCGGGACTAGCAGGGGATGAGCAGTTCTTC.